This is a list of T cell receptor beta chains from one sample in a study of technical replicates of blood from a handful of donors. Only in-frame clones appear in the TCRdb table, and some are missing; sequencing was by immunoSEQ multiplex PCR. This table holds 70,000 to 85,000 clones, 97% found once. The source material was T cells isolated from PBMCs. All receptors come from a human donor in good health. Each CDR3 is given with its conserved first and last residue. A D gene is named only where the DNA matches it firmly.

V	D	J	DNA	CDR3
TRBV5-5	-	TRBJ2-1	TGTGCCAGCAGCTTTGGGGGGGGCCACGCCAAAGCTTACAATGAGCAGTTCTTC	CASSFGGGHAKAYNEQFF
TRBV11-2	-	TRBJ1-5	TGTGCCAGCAGCTTAGGTGGGGCGGGCAATCAGCCCCAGCATTTT	CASSLGGAGNQPQHF
TRBV6-5	-	TRBJ2-5	TGTGCCAGCAGTTACGTGTCCAGCCAAGAGACCCAGTACTTC	CASSYVSSQETQYF
TRBV2	TRBD1	TRBJ1-2	TGTGCCAGCAGGGTTGACAGGGTGTCCGGCTACACCTTC	CASRVDRVSGYTF
TRBV5-4	-	TRBJ1-2	TGTGCCAGCAGCAAGGGGGAAGGCTATGGCTACACCTTC	CASSKGEGYGYTF
TRBV11-2	TRBD1	TRBJ2-1	TGTGCCAGCAGACGACCGGGACAGGCTGAGAATGAGCAGTTCTTC	CASRRPGQAENEQFF
TRBV27	-	TRBJ1-1	TGTGCCAGCACCCCTCAGGGCGCGAACACTGAAGCTTTCTTT	CASTPQGANTEAFF
TRBV27	TRBD1	TRBJ1-6	TGTGCCAGCAGCAGACAGGGAGAATTTAGAAATTCACCCCTCCACTTT	CASSRQGEFRNSPLHF
TRBV4-1	-	TRBJ2-5	TGCGCCAGCAGCCAAGATCCTAAGGAGACCCAGTACTTC	CASSQDPKETQYF
TRBV19	TRBD2	TRBJ2-1	TGTGCCAGTAGTATAGGACTAGCGGGGGGGCCCCATGAGCAGTTCTTC	CASSIGLAGGPHEQFF
TRBV11-3	TRBD1	TRBJ2-7	TGTGCCAGCAGCACCCCGGGACAGGGAAATATCGAGCAGTACTTC	CASSTPGQGNIEQYF